This is a list of T cell receptor beta chains from one sample in a study of beta chain features in type 1 diabetes. Sequencing used immunoSEQ multiplex PCR; TCRdb keeps in-frame clones, though not all of them. The sample shows about 340,000 clones, 13% of them seen only once. The specimen sequenced was naive CD4+ T cells from blood. These receptors originate from a young woman with type 1 diabetes. Each CDR3 is given with its conserved first and last residue. The order of the fields is clone size, D gene, V gene, J gene, CDR3 protein, CDR3 DNA. A D gene is named only where the DNA matches it firmly. Rows may omit the clone size; those that give it use once, few, many or a size class.

clone size: few; D gene: -; V gene: TRBV4-3; J gene: TRBJ2-1; CDR3 protein: CASSEAPPSSYNEQFF; CDR3 DNA: TGCGCCAGCAGCGAGGCCCCCCCGAGCTCCTACAATGAGCAGTTCTTC
clone size: -; D gene: -; V gene: TRBV6-5; J gene: TRBJ2-3; CDR3 protein: CASSRSTDTQYF; CDR3 DNA: TGTGCCAGCAGCCGTAGCACAGATACGCAGTATTTT
clone size: few; D gene: -; V gene: TRBV27; J gene: TRBJ2-7; CDR3 protein: CASSLSWTTTSYEQYF; CDR3 DNA: TGTGCCAGCAGTTTATCGTGGACGACTACCAGCTACGAGCAGTACTTC
clone size: few; D gene: -; V gene: TRBV30; J gene: TRBJ1-2; CDR3 protein: CAWMLGAPRGGYTF; CDR3 DNA: TGTGCCTGGATGCTGGGGGCTCCCCGCGGAGGCTACACCTTC
clone size: few; D gene: -; V gene: TRBV7-9; J gene: TRBJ2-1; CDR3 protein: CASSLVPGLNNEQFF; CDR3 DNA: TGTGCCAGCAGCCTGGTCCCGGGACTTAACAATGAGCAGTTCTTC
clone size: few; D gene: -; V gene: TRBV18; J gene: TRBJ1-4; CDR3 protein: CASSPSINEKLFF; CDR3 DNA: TGTGCCAGCTCACCATCAATTAATGAAAAACTGTTTTTT
clone size: -; D gene: -; V gene: TRBV12-2; J gene: TRBJ2-1; CDR3 protein: CASRQLTWREGYNEQFF; CDR3 DNA: TGTGCAAGTCGCCAACTCACCTGGCGGGAGGGCTACAATGAGCAGTTCTTC
clone size: -; D gene: TRBD2; V gene: TRBV11-2; J gene: TRBJ2-5; CDR3 protein: CASSPRTSVETQYF; CDR3 DNA: TGTGCCAGCAGCCCTAGGACTAGCGTGGAGACCCAGTACTTC
clone size: -; D gene: TRBD1; V gene: TRBV25-1; J gene: TRBJ2-1; CDR3 protein: CASSDWDRGNEQFF; CDR3 DNA: TGTGCCAGCAGTGATTGGGACAGGGGCAATGAGCAGTTCTTC
clone size: few; D gene: TRBD1; V gene: TRBV28; J gene: TRBJ2-4; CDR3 protein: CASSLPRQGRDIQYF; CDR3 DNA: TGTGCCAGCAGTTTACCAAGACAGGGTAGAGACATTCAGTACTTC
clone size: -; D gene: TRBD1; V gene: TRBV29-1; J gene: TRBJ1-5; CDR3 protein: CSVEARGTGRNQPQHF; CDR3 DNA: TGCAGCGTTGAAGCCCGGGGGACAGGCCGAAATCAGCCCCAGCATTTT
clone size: -; D gene: TRBD1; V gene: TRBV28; J gene: TRBJ2-7; CDR3 protein: CASSPTGGSAEQYF; CDR3 DNA: TGTGCCAGCAGTCCAACAGGGGGCTCCGCCGAGCAGTACTTC
clone size: few; D gene: TRBD1; V gene: TRBV5-1; J gene: TRBJ2-5; CDR3 protein: CASSRQGQETQYF; CDR3 DNA: TGCGCCAGCAGCCGACAGGGCCAAGAGACCCAGTACTTC
clone size: -; D gene: -; V gene: TRBV7-9; J gene: TRBJ2-2; CDR3 protein: CASSLGHLANTGELFF; CDR3 DNA: TGTGCCAGCAGCCTCGGACACCTCGCGAACACCGGGGAGCTGTTTTTT
clone size: -; D gene: -; V gene: TRBV5-1; J gene: TRBJ2-1; CDR3 protein: CASSLVVGPYNEQFF; CDR3 DNA: TGCGCCAGCAGCTTAGTCGTGGGCCCATACAATGAGCAGTTCTTC
clone size: -; D gene: -; V gene: TRBV30; J gene: TRBJ2-3; CDR3 protein: CAWAGDEADTQYF; CDR3 DNA: TGTGCCTGGGCTGGAGATGAAGCAGATACGCAGTATTTT
clone size: -; D gene: -; V gene: TRBV11-2; J gene: TRBJ2-7; CDR3 protein: CASSSFMEQYF; CDR3 DNA: TGTGCCAGCAGCTCGTTTATGGAGCAGTACTTC
clone size: few; D gene: -; V gene: TRBV7-7; J gene: TRBJ2-5; CDR3 protein: CASSLGLARETQYF; CDR3 DNA: TGTGCCAGCAGCTTAGGGCTAGCGCGGGAGACCCAGTACTTC
clone size: few; D gene: -; V gene: TRBV7-2; J gene: TRBJ1-1; CDR3 protein: CASSLGHLNTEAFF; CDR3 DNA: TGTGCCAGCAGCTTAGGACACCTGAACACTGAAGCTTTCTTT
clone size: -; D gene: -; V gene: TRBV2; J gene: TRBJ2-4; CDR3 protein: CASNADSLAKNIQYF; CDR3 DNA: TGTGCCAGCAACGCGGACAGTCTAGCCAAAAACATTCAGTACTTC
clone size: few; D gene: -; V gene: TRBV30; J gene: TRBJ2-5; CDR3 protein: CAWSPPPGMETQYF; CDR3 DNA: TGTGCCTGGAGCCCTCCCCCAGGGATGGAGACCCAGTACTTC
clone size: few; D gene: TRBD1; V gene: TRBV30; J gene: TRBJ2-1; CDR3 protein: CAWLFPGGSYNEQFF; CDR3 DNA: TGTGCCTGGTTGTTTCCAGGGGGCTCCTACAATGAGCAGTTCTTC
clone size: -; D gene: -; V gene: TRBV5-1; J gene: TRBJ2-3; CDR3 protein: CASSLAVAQTDTQYF; CDR3 DNA: TGCGCCAGCAGCTTGGCCGTAGCGCAAACAGATACGCAGTATTTT
clone size: few; D gene: TRBD1; V gene: TRBV27; J gene: TRBJ2-1; CDR3 protein: CATRKGQSNEQFF; CDR3 DNA: TGTGCCACCCGTAAGGGACAGTCCAATGAGCAGTTCTTC